There are a few counts of the clone carrying this T cell receptor (beta chain). The repertoire was sequenced with immunoSEQ multiplex PCR; TCRdb's copy has only in-frame clones and lacks some. Among about 73,000 clones listed, 90% were seen once. This specimen comes from a study of blood T cell repertoires in COVID-19. Across the study: Whether acute or convalescent, the COVID-19 samples came from the United States, Italy and Spain. From T cells, B-cell-depleted T cells, or PBMCs came the material, which was cDNA or gDNA.

CDR3 length: 15 amino acids. V lost 3 bases to trimming and J lost 10 bases, with 17 bases between them. From germline, CDR1 is SGHDT and CDR2 YYEEEE. Sequenced material: peripheral blood. This TCR derives from a woman aged 18-30 years with acute or convalescent COVID-19. This chain joins TRBV5-6 and TRBJ1-6, with a possible D match to TRBD1 (6 bases). CDR3 DNA sequence: TGTGCCAGCAGCTCTGACAGGCTCCCTGGATCACCCCTCCACTTT. This gives the protein CASSSDRLPGSPLHF.